This is a list of T cell receptor beta chains from one sample in a study of CD8 T cells in ankylosing spondylitis. TCRdb fed the 5' RACE reads into MiXCR, producing one record per CDR3 protein. The table includes around 130,000 distinct CDR3 sequences, 17% detected once. Sequencing was carried out using blood, either unsorted or a sorted T cell fraction (not recorded which). The receptor source for this set is a male donor with ankylosing spondylitis. The CDR3 runs from the conserved cysteine through the conserved F or W. A D gene is named only where the DNA matches it firmly. Clone size is given for some rows only: seen once, a few or many times, or a class if the clone is expanded.

D: -
size: many
J: TRBJ2-1
V: TRBV12-3/TRBV12-4
CDR3: CASTLSGADEQFF
DNA: TGTGCCAGCACTCTTTCAGGGGCCGATGAGCAGTTCTTC

D: -
size: -
J: TRBJ2-7
V: TRBV14
CDR3: CASSQGLGIGSYEQYF
DNA: TGTGCCAGCAGCCAAGGCCTGGGGATCGGTTCCTACGAGCAGTACTTC

D: -
size: few
J: TRBJ1-1
V: TRBV7-6
CDR3: CASSPSTELNTEAFF
DNA: TGTGCCAGCAGCCCATCCACAGAGCTGAACACTGAAGCTTTCTTT

D: -
size: -
J: TRBJ2-5
V: TRBV28
CDR3: CASSFSPRRETQYF
DNA: TGTGCCAGCAGTTTCTCCCCTAGACGCGAGACCCAGTACTTC

D: -
size: many
J: TRBJ2-7
V: TRBV4-1
CDR3: CASSYPGASYEQYF
DNA: TGCGCCAGCAGCTATCCAGGGGCATCCTACGAGCAGTACTTC

D: -
size: -
J: TRBJ1-2
V: TRBV7-9
CDR3: CASSTGDTIYGYTF
DNA: TGTGCCAGCAGCACCGGGGATACAATCTATGGCTACACCTTC

D: -
size: many
J: TRBJ2-3
V: TRBV7-9
CDR3: CASSSSTGPDTQYF
DNA: TGTGCCAGCAGCTCCTCGACTGGGCCCGATACGCAGTATTTT

D: -
size: -
J: TRBJ2-1
V: TRBV9
CDR3: CASSSWDGAYNEQFF
DNA: TGTGCCAGCAGCTCGTGGGACGGAGCCTACAATGAGCAGTTCTTC

D: TRBD2
size: -
J: TRBJ2-3
V: TRBV27
CDR3: CEAGGGTDTQYF
DNA: TGTGAGGCGGGGGGCGGAACAGATACGCAGTATTTT

D: -
size: -
J: TRBJ1-1
V: TRBV6-6
CDR3: CASRGGSEAFF
DNA: TGTGCCAGCAGAGGGGGATCTGAAGCTTTCTTT

D: -
size: many
J: TRBJ1-5
V: TRBV5-1
CDR3: CASSPGWGSNQPQHF
DNA: TGCGCCAGCAGCCCGGGTTGGGGTAGCAATCAGCCCCAGCATTTT

D: -
size: many
J: TRBJ2-1
V: TRBV7-9
CDR3: CASSLPSGDEQFF
DNA: TGTGCCAGCAGCCTACCCAGTGGAGATGAGCAGTTCTTC

D: TRBD1
size: few
J: TRBJ1-5
V: TRBV5-1
CDR3: CASSPLPPGTGAPQPQHF
DNA: TGCGCCAGCAGCCCACTACCCCCCGGGACAGGGGCTCCTCAGCCCCAGCATTTT

D: -
size: -
J: TRBJ2-7
V: TRBV28
CDR3: CASSYGGFYEQYF
DNA: TGTGCCAGCAGTTATGGAGGGTTCTACGAGCAGTACTTC

D: -
size: few
J: TRBJ2-7
V: TRBV7-9
CDR3: CASSRKYEQYF
DNA: TGTGCCAGCAGCCGGAAGTACGAGCAGTACTTC

D: -
size: few
J: TRBJ2-7
V: TRBV3-1
CDR3: CASSPEGGSPSYEQYF
DNA: TGTGCCAGCAGCCCGGAGGGGGGGTCCCCCTCCTACGAGCAGTACTTC

D: TRBD2
size: -
J: TRBJ2-1
V: TRBV20-1
CDR3: CSARGRTSTNEQFF
DNA: TGCAGTGCTAGAGGGAGGACTAGCACCAATGAGCAGTTCTTC

D: -
size: few
J: TRBJ2-7
V: TRBV9
CDR3: CASSEGVGASYEQYF
DNA: TGTGCCAGCAGCGAGGGGGTGGGGGCGTCCTACGAGCAGTACTTC

D: TRBD1
size: -
J: TRBJ2-1
V: TRBV7-9
CDR3: CASSVDRGSYNEQFF
DNA: TGTGCCAGCAGCGTCGACAGGGGATCGTACAATGAGCAGTTCTTC

D: TRBD1
size: -
J: TRBJ2-7
V: TRBV30
CDR3: CAWSPGQGLYEQYF
DNA: TGTGCCTGGAGTCCGGGACAGGGTCTCTACGAGCAGTACTTC

D: -
size: many
J: TRBJ2-1
V: TRBV12-3/TRBV12-4
CDR3: CASSYTEYNEQFF
DNA: TGTGCCAGCAGTTACACAGAGTACAATGAGCAGTTCTTC

D: TRBD2
size: -
J: TRBJ2-3
V: TRBV29-1
CDR3: CSVDGLAGLHLGSTDTQYF
DNA: TGCAGCGTTGACGGTTTAGCGGGATTACATCTCGGGAGCACAGATACGCAGTATTTT

D: -
size: -
J: TRBJ1-2
V: TRBV12-3/TRBV12-4
CDR3: CASSSGRGYTF
DNA: TGTGCCAGCAGTTCCGGCAGAGGCTACACCTTC

D: -
size: -
J: TRBJ1-1
V: TRBV27
CDR3: CASSRQGWTEAFF
DNA: TGTGCCAGCAGTCGCCAGGGGTGGACTGAAGCTTTCTTT

D: TRBD2
size: -
J: TRBJ2-5
V: TRBV7-7
CDR3: CASSLAGGGQETQYF
DNA: TGTGCTAGCAGCTTAGCGGGAGGCGGTCAAGAGACCCAGTACTTC

D: TRBD1
size: few
J: TRBJ2-1
V: TRBV18
CDR3: CASSPGQGLRNEQFF
DNA: TGTGCCAGCTCACCAGGACAGGGATTGAGGAATGAGCAGTTCTTC

D: TRBD1
size: -
J: TRBJ2-1
V: TRBV6-1
CDR3: CASRDRDANEQFF
DNA: TGTGCCAGCAGGGACAGGGATGCAAATGAGCAGTTCTTC

D: -
size: -
J: TRBJ2-2
V: TRBV12-3/TRBV12-4
CDR3: CASSLGLTGTGELFF
DNA: TGTGCCAGCAGTTTAGGGCTTACGGGCACCGGGGAGCTGTTTTTT

D: TRBD2
size: many
J: TRBJ2-7
V: TRBV20-1
CDR3: CSARSWTSGSYEQYF
DNA: TGCAGTGCTAGATCCTGGACTAGCGGGAGTTACGAGCAGTACTTC

D: TRBD1
size: few
J: TRBJ2-5
V: TRBV20-1
CDR3: CSASPRQGETQYF
DNA: TGCAGTGCTAGCCCCCGACAGGGTGAGACCCAGTACTTC

D: -
size: -
J: TRBJ1-1
V: TRBV7-9
CDR3: CASSLGPGGTEAFF
DNA: TGTGCCAGCAGCTTGGGGCCGGGTGGCACTGAAGCTTTCTTT

D: -
size: few
J: TRBJ2-7
V: TRBV12-3/TRBV12-4
CDR3: CASSLAQFYEQYF
DNA: TGTGCCAGCAGTTTAGCACAGTTCTACGAGCAGTACTTC

D: -
size: -
J: TRBJ2-2
V: TRBV11-3
CDR3: CASSLPTGELFF
DNA: TGTGCCAGCAGCTTACCCACCGGGGAGCTGTTTTTT

D: TRBD2
size: few
J: TRBJ2-5
V: TRBV9
CDR3: CASSVASGRTQETQYF
DNA: TGTGCCAGCAGCGTAGCTAGCGGGAGGACTCAAGAGACCCAGTACTTC

D: -
size: -
J: TRBJ2-2
V: TRBV27
CDR3: CASTRRDANTGELFF
DNA: TGTGCCAGCACCCGACGGGACGCGAACACCGGGGAGCTGTTTTTT

D: -
size: -
J: TRBJ2-2
V: TRBV27
CDR3: CASTQRGSGRTTGELFF
DNA: TGTGCCAGCACCCAACGGGGTAGCGGTAGAACCACCGGGGAGCTGTTTTTT